The next 14 T cell receptor beta chains were all read from a single sample in a study of T cells in women clearing cervical HPV infection. Clones were sequenced by immunoSEQ multiplex PCR, and TCRdb holds only the in-frame ones, with some missing. This sample's table reports tens of thousands of clones. The source material was blood buffy coat. These receptors originate from a woman aged 18-70 years with a cervical HPV16 infection that either progressed to CIN3+ or cleared (not recorded which).

About this clone itself: The CDR3 is cut off 3 residues early in the read; its end comes from the germline J gene. This chain uses TRBV7-2 with TRBJ1-5, with D possibly being TRBD1 (5 bases). The CDR3 consists of 15 residues. V lost 3 bases, J lost 6 bases, and 15 bases lay in between. Germline-derived CDR1 and CDR2 are SGHTA and FQGNSA. CDR3 sequence: CASSLGQGGIQPQHF. The covered CDR3 bases are TGTGCCAGCAGCTTGGGTCAGGGAGGGATTCAGCCC.

As for this clone: The read comes to an end 3 residues before the CDR3 does, leaving the germline J gene to fill in the end. The V call is TRBV5-1, the J call TRBJ1-5; TRBD1 might be the D (6 bases). CDR1 and CDR2 (germline): SGHRS, YFSETQ. The CDR3 covers 14 residues. Trimming left V 3 bases short and J 2 bases short, with 9 bases between. The CDR3 reads CASSWDTGNQPQHF. CDR3 bases read: TGCGCCAGCAGCTGGGACACGGGCAATCAGCCC. Together with reference TRBV5-1 and TRBJ1-5, the CDR3 gives the full variable domain: KAGVTQTPRYLIKTRGQQVTLSCSPISGHRSVSWYQQTPGQGLQFLFEYFSETQRNKGNFPGRFSGRQFSNSRSEMNVSTLELGDSALYLCASSWDTGNQPQHFGDGTRLSIL.

As concerns this clone: The CDR3 end falls 3 residues outside the read, so it is completed with the germline J gene. This sequence joins TRBV5-1 and TRBJ2-3; TRBD2 agrees at 9 bases. J gave up 3 bases and V 0 bases, and 2 bases lay outside the gene matches. CDR1 is SGHRS and CDR2 is YFSETQ in the germline V gene. This CDR3 has 15 residues. The sequenced part of the CDR3 DNA is TGCGCCAGCAGCTTGGGACTAGCGGAGACAGATACG. It specifies CASSLGLAETDT. From start to end, the CDR3 is CASSLGLAETDTQYF.

As for this clone: The read halts 3 residues ahead of the CDR3 end, with the missing end drawn from the germline J gene. This sequence joins TRBV7-9 and TRBJ2-7; TRBD1 agrees at 9 bases. The CDR3 runs to 15 residues. Germline V gene data show CDR1 as SEHNR and CDR2 as FQNEAQ (reference sequence). Trimming at V came to 1 base and at J to 1 base, leaving 2 bases not matched to a gene. CDR3 DNA, as far as it was read: TGTGCCAGCAGCTTAGTGACAGGGGGATCCTACGAG. Protein: CASSLVTGGSYE. The entire CDR3 sequence reads CASSLVTGGSYEQYF.

As for this clone: The DNA ends 3 residues before the CDR3 does, and the rest of the CDR3 is filled in from the germline J gene. This chain joins TRBV7-9 and TRBJ2-2; TRBD1 aligns across 8 bases. In germline, CDR1 is SEHNR, CDR2 FQNEAQ (reference sequence). The V gene end was trimmed by 3 bases and the J gene end by 6 bases; junction bases not matched to a gene: 6. The CDR3 runs 15 residues. The sequenced part of the CDR3 DNA is TGTGCCAGCAGCTTCCGGTCACAGGGGGCCGGGGAG. Its translation: CASSFRSQGAGE. The whole CDR3 sequence reads CASSFRSQGAGELFF. The whole variable domain, filled in from reference TRBV7-9 and TRBJ2-2, reads DTGVSQNPRHKITKRGQNVTFRCDPISEHNRLYWYRQTLGQGPEFLTYFQNEAQLEKSRLLSDRFSAERPKGSFSTLEIQRTEQGDSAMYLCASSFRSQGAGELFFGEGSRLTVL.

As regards this clone: Compared with germline, one end of the junction differs, possibly owing to a read error. With the read ending 3 residues before the CDR3 end, the germline J gene is used to fill in that end. V and J are TRBV7-9 and TRBJ2-7; D perhaps matches TRBD1 (6 bases). This CDR3 has 12 residues. CDR1 and CDR2 (germline): SEHNR, FQNEAQ (reference sequence). The CDR3 DNA, read in part, is TGTTCCAGCAGCCCAGGGGCATACGAG. Protein product: CSSSPGAYE. The complete CDR3 reads CSSSPGAYEQYF.

Comment on this clone: The read falls 3 residues short of the CDR3 end, and the missing part is taken from the germline J gene. The rearrangement uses TRBV30 and TRBJ1-5; possible D gene TRBD1, 5 bases. CDR3 length equals 13 residues. Germline V gives CDR1 GTSNPN, CDR2 SVGIG (reference sequence). Trimming cost V 1 base and J 7 bases, with 11 bases left between them. Incomplete CDR3 DNA: TGTGCCTGGAGTGCAGGGTTTGAACAGCCC. Translating gives CAWSAGFEQP. In full, the CDR3 is CAWSAGFEQPQHF.

Concerning this clone: The read comes to an end 3 residues before the CDR3 does, leaving the germline J gene to fill in the end. The genes are TRBV5-1 and TRBJ2-3; 8 nucleotides match TRBD2. Germline V gene data show CDR1 as SGHRS and CDR2 as YFSETQ. V lost 1 base to trimming and J lost 2 bases; unmatched junction nucleotides: 3. The CDR3 has 15 amino acids. The CDR3 here is CASSLSGGVTDTQYF. The CDR3 bases that were read are TGCGCCAGCAGCTTGTCGGGGGGGGTCACAGATACG.

Regarding this clone: The read falls 3 residues short of the CDR3 end, and the missing part is taken from the germline J gene. The chain combines TRBV2 with TRBJ1-6; 7 nucleotides agree with TRBD1. J lost 8 bases, V lost 4 bases, and 5 bases had no gene match. The CDR3 length is 14 residues. Germline values: CDR1 SNHLY, CDR2 FYNNEI. The CDR3 spells CASSGEGAHSPLHF. CDR3 bases read: TGTGCCAGCAGTGGGGAGGGGGCGCATTCACCC.

The CDR3 protein is CSVDRSSYNEQFF. The DNA read from the CDR3 is TGCAGCGTTGACAGGAGCTCCTACAATGAG. The chain uses TRBV29-1 and TRBJ2-1; D is undetermined. The CDR3 end falls 3 residues outside the read, so it is completed with the germline J gene. The V gene lost 3 bases and the J gene lost 0 bases, with 6 bases spanning the gap. The CDR3 consists of 13 residues. Germline V gives CDR1 SQVTM, CDR2 ANQGSEA.

The CDR3 DNA, read in part, is TGCAGTGCTAGTCTGCAGGGGCCGTCGCCCGAG. Protein: CSASLQGPSPE. The complete CDR3 protein is CSASLQGPSPEQYF. V usage is TRBV20-1 and J usage is TRBJ2-7; weak D call: TRBD1 (6 bases). The CDR3 is cut off 3 residues early in the read; its end comes from the germline J gene. CDR1 and CDR2 from the germline V gene are DFQATT and SNEGSKA (reference sequence). The V gene lost 3 bases and the J gene lost 6 bases, with 18 bases spanning the gap. The CDR3 totals 14 residues.

A note on this clone: The read falls 3 residues short of the CDR3 end, and the missing part is taken from the germline J gene. The rearrangement joins TRBV14 to TRBJ2-7, with 11 bases that match TRBD1. The CDR3 consists of 14 residues. CDR1 SGHDN and CDR2 FVKESK come from the germline V gene. V was clipped by 4 bases and J by 4 bases; unmatched bases: 3. CDR3: CASSPGTGGYEQYF. CDR3 DNA, as far as it was read: TGTGCCAGCAGCCCCGGGACAGGGGGATACGAG. Together with reference TRBV14 and TRBJ2-7, the CDR3 gives the full variable domain: EAGVTQFPSHSVIEKGQTVTLRCDPISGHDNLYWYRRVMGKEIKFLLHFVKESKQDESGMPNNRFLAERTGGTYSTLKVQPAELEDSGVYFCASSPGTGGYEQYFGPGTRLTVT.

Concerning this clone: The CDR3 goes on 3 residues after the read ends, and that part is filled in from the germline J gene. This rearrangement joins TRBV20-1 to TRBJ2-6, with TRBD1 matching over 10 bases. Per the germline V gene, CDR1 is DFQATT and CDR2 is SNEGSKA (reference sequence). The CDR3 contains 17 residues. The trim removed 3 bases at V and 4 bases at J, leaving 9 bases unmatched. The sequenced part of the CDR3 DNA is TGCAGTGCTAGCCCCCGACAGGGGGCGGCGGGGGCCAACGTC. Protein: CSASPRQGAAGANV. The complete CDR3 protein is CSASPRQGAAGANVLTF.

Comment on this clone: The read stops 3 residues short of the end of the CDR3; the missing end is completed from the germline J gene. The chain couples TRBV19 to TRBJ1-2; D call uncertain. Germline V CDR1 and CDR2: LNHDA, SQIVND (reference sequence). The CDR3 consists of 12 residues. The covered CDR3 bases are TGTGCCAGTAGTCCTCGGACTCCTGAC. It yields the protein CASSPRTPD. The whole CDR3 sequence reads CASSPRTPDYTF.